This T cell receptor (beta chain) emerged from a study of T cell responses to AZD1222 COVID-19 vaccine. This CDR3 is 12 amino acids long. CDR1 is SGHTA and CDR2 is FQGNSA in the germline V gene. The V and J ends lost 1 base and 8 bases respectively, with 8 bases between them. Measured with immunoSEQ multiplex PCR; TCRdb has only the in-frame clones, and not every one. The sample records about 100,000 clones, about 86% being singletons. The specimen was peripheral blood, collected on day 0 of AZD1222 vaccination. This TCR was sampled from an adult in good health. This chain links TRBV7-2 with TRBJ1-2, with D unclear. The CDR3 DNA follows: TGTGCCAGCAGCTTAGGAAGACACGGCTACACCTTC. It is translated as CASSLGRHGYTF.